This is a list of T cell receptor beta chains from one sample in a study of regulatory T cells in long-lasting Graves disease. Using its own MiXCR run on the multiplex PCR reads, TCRdb lists one record per CDR3 protein. The sample holds some 200,000 distinct CDR3 sequences; roughly 18% are singletons and the top ten take 10% to 15%. The sample also formed part of further work on T cells in Graves' hyperthyroidism and ophthalmopathy.

This specimen consisted of peripheral blood mononuclear cells (PBMCs), obtained at new diagnosis, from a patient treated with antithyroid drugs. The receptors shown here come from a woman in her 30s with Graves disease. Both conserved end residues are part of each CDR3.

V	J	length	CDR3
TRBV5-1	TRBJ2-3	17	CASSPWARGGRTDTQYF
TRBV6-1	TRBJ1-2	17	CASSSLLGQGGYYGYTF
TRBV30	TRBJ2-6	15	CAWQSGTLGANVLTF
TRBV6-1	TRBJ1-3	14	CASSEGNSGNTIYF
TRBV28	TRBJ2-1	15	CASVQRTGWSNEQFF
TRBV20-1	TRBJ2-7	12	CSAYRDSYEQYF
TRBV3-1	TRBJ2-1	18	CASSQGTGLSSSYNEQFF
TRBV5-1	TRBJ1-2	15	CASSLLGLDSYGYTF
TRBV30	TRBJ2-3	12	CAWRGGPDTQYF
TRBV12-3/TRBV12-4	TRBJ2-7	14	CASSLAGGHSEQYF
TRBV11-2	TRBJ2-3	15	CASSLREGRGDTQYF
TRBV9	TRBJ2-3	13	CASSAGPPDTQYF
TRBV6-2/TRBV6-3	TRBJ1-3	16	CASSDRDRVIGNTIYF
TRBV6-1	TRBJ2-7	15	CASSASQGALYEQYF
TRBV6-2/TRBV6-3	TRBJ2-3	14	CASRRAGGLDTQYF
TRBV29-1	TRBJ1-2	15	CSHINPGQGVYGYTF
TRBV7-2	TRBJ2-1	17	CASSPGFGLAGDNEQFF
TRBV12-3/TRBV12-4	TRBJ2-5	11	CASSFAETQYF
TRBV12-3/TRBV12-4	TRBJ1-1	15	CASSYPNGQNTEAFF
TRBV19	TRBJ1-1	14	CASSNQGPNTEAFF
TRBV27	TRBJ2-1	10	CATGDNEQFF
TRBV3-1	TRBJ2-7	15	CASSQVSGGTYEQYF
TRBV7-9	TRBJ1-2	11	CASSLVDGYTF
TRBV19	TRBJ1-1	14	CASSGPEGRTEAFF
TRBV20-1	TRBJ1-2	12	CSARHLLYGYTF
TRBV4-1	TRBJ1-1	15	CASRISGRGGTEAFF
TRBV6-5	TRBJ2-5	15	CASSLNSGVGETQYF
TRBV5-6	TRBJ1-2	14	CASSLLELTRGYTF
TRBV30	TRBJ2-1	16	CAWSASRISSYNEQFF
TRBV19	TRBJ1-5	16	CASSTQGTDSNQPQHF
TRBV18	TRBJ2-2	17	CASSPRIQGGNTGELFF
TRBV2	TRBJ2-2	13	CASSGTDTGELFF
TRBV2	TRBJ2-3	14	CASRASGEVRRQYF
TRBV3-1	TRBJ2-7	14	CASSTPGTNGEQYF
TRBV4-1	TRBJ1-1	12	CASSQQGLEAFF
TRBV12-5	TRBJ1-1	14	CASGWTGFNTEAFF
TRBV11-2	TRBJ1-4	16	CASSSPWGAGIEKLFF
TRBV7-8	TRBJ1-4	15	CASSLGSRAGEKLFF
TRBV9	TRBJ1-1	14	CASSVATGHTEAFF
TRBV28	TRBJ2-5	15	CASSQRWDPGETQYF
TRBV16	TRBJ2-1	12	CASSQPGNEQFF
TRBV6-2/TRBV6-3	TRBJ2-2	14	CASSDPPGSGELFF
TRBV11-2	TRBJ1-3	14	CASSGWDTGNTIYF
TRBV11-2	TRBJ2-7	16	CASSRDPDPFEDEQYF
TRBV4-2	TRBJ1-1	16	CASSQDLSIQNTEAFF
TRBV7-2	TRBJ2-1	16	CASIIQAGGSYNEQFF
TRBV20-1	TRBJ2-1	13	CSARKSGVNEQFF
TRBV19	TRBJ2-6	15	CASSQTGSGANVLTF
TRBV19	TRBJ2-2	13	CASSELVTGELFF
TRBV20-1	TRBJ2-7	14	CSARDHGLAHEQYF